The 26 T cell receptor beta chains listed next were all sequenced from one sample in a study of shared clonotypes between healthy human individuals. Sequencing was performed with immunoSEQ multiplex PCR; in TCRdb, only in-frame clones are kept and a portion is missing. The data contain around 2.3 million clones, approximately 94% of them singletons. Sequenced material: naive CD4+ T cells sorted from blood. Subset reported: CD45RA+ positively selected. These receptor sequences come from a man between 18 and 29 years old in good health.

This chain joins TRBV7-2 and TRBJ2-5; 7 positions agree with TRBD2. After removal of 5 bases from V and 2 bases from J, the junction contained 2 bases not matched to a gene. This CDR3 has 13 residues. Germline assignment: CDR1 SGHTA and CDR2 FQGNSA. CDR3 sequence (DNA): TGTGCCAGCAGCGCGGGACTACAAGAGACCCAGTACTTC. Residues: CASSAGLQETQYF.

This chain joins TRBV9 and TRBJ1-4; D uncertain. V gave up 0 bases and J gave up 8 bases, with 14 bases separating them. CDR1 is SGDLS and CDR2 is YYNGEE in the germline V gene. This CDR3 has 15 residues. The CDR3 region is CASSVGLGAGEKLFF. In DNA, the CDR3 is TGTGCCAGCAGCGTAGGGCTGGGAGCTGGGGAAAAACTGTTTTTT. Filled out from reference TRBV9 and TRBJ1-4, the complete variable domain reads DSGVTQTPKHLITATGQRVTLRCSPRSGDLSVYWYQQSLDQGLQFLIQYYNGEERAKGNILERFSAQQFPDLHSELNLSSLELGDSALYFCASSVGLGAGEKLFFGSGTQLSVL.

The genes are TRBV27 and TRBJ1-2; 8 bases align to TRBD1. The CDR3 consists of 13 residues. The germline gives CDR1 MNHEY, CDR2 SMNVEV (reference sequence). V lost 7 bases and J lost 5; bases outside the gene matches: 6. This CDR3 is CASTKDREYGYTF. In nucleotides, the CDR3 is TGTGCCAGCACTAAGGACAGGGAATATGGCTACACCTTC.

The CDR3 DNA reads as TGTGCCAGCAGTCCGGCTAACTATGGCTACACCTTC. Protein product: CASSPANYGYTF. The rearrangement uses TRBV6-6 and TRBJ1-2; D is undetermined. The CDR3 has 12 residues. Germline V gene data show CDR1 as MNHNY and CDR2 as SVGAGI (reference sequence). V lost 5 bases and J lost 0, with 4 bases in between.

V usage is TRBV28 and J usage is TRBJ1-4, with a possible D match to TRBD1 (5 bases). The CDR3 sequence is 14 residues long. Trimming pared 5 bases from V and 7 bases from J, leaving 14 bases between. In germline, CDR1 is MDHEN, CDR2 SYDVKM. This CDR3 is CASSTDSRGEKLFF. Written as DNA, the CDR3 is TGTGCCAGCAGTACAGACTCTAGGGGTGAAAAACTGTTTTTT.

V usage is TRBV6-6 and J usage is TRBJ2-6; 7 nucleotides agree with TRBD2. The CDR3 has 16 residues. V dropped 9 bases and J dropped 1; count of bases not matched to a gene: 9. Germline-derived CDR1 and CDR2 are MNHNY and SVGAGI (reference sequence). This CDR3 reads CASEKTGGSGANVLTF. For the CDR3, the DNA is TGTGCCAGTGAAAAGACGGGGGGATCTGGGGCCAACGTCCTGACTTTC.

V is TRBV30 and J is TRBJ2-7, with D uncertain. Per the germline V gene, CDR1 is GTSNPN and CDR2 is SVGIG (reference sequence). V lost 2 bases and J lost 2, with 16 bases in between. This CDR3 region has 15 residues. CDR3 sequence (DNA): TGTGCCTGGAGTCCCCCCAGCCCACAAACCTACGAGCAGTACTTC. The encoded protein is CAWSPPSPQTYEQYF.

The J gene is TRBJ1-2, the V gene TRBV28, with D perhaps matching TRBD1 (5 bases). The CDR3 runs 13 residues. Trimming pared 6 bases from V and 4 bases from J, leaving 12 bases between. The germline V gene has CDR1 MDHEN and CDR2 SYDVKM. As DNA, the CDR3 is TGTGCCAGCAGCCCGACAGACCTCTATGGCTACACCTTC. Translating gives CASSPTDLYGYTF.

This sequence joins TRBV5-1 and TRBJ2-5; D remains unclear. Trimming removed 1 base from V and 1 base from J, with 5 bases in between. CDR1 and CDR2 (germline): SGHRS, YFSETQ. The CDR3 spans 13 residues. The CDR3 nucleotides are TGCGCCAGCAGCTTGCAGGTCCAAGAGACCCAGTACTTC. Translated, it gives CASSLQVQETQYF.

J is TRBJ1-5 and V is TRBV5-1; 8 positions match TRBD1. CDR3 length: 15 amino acids. V trimming: 0 bases; J trimming: 5 bases; junction bases outside the gene matches: 4. Germline assignment: CDR1 SGHRS and CDR2 YFSETQ. The CDR3 is CASSLGTGSYQPQHF. In DNA, the CDR3 is TGCGCCAGCAGCTTGGGGACAGGGTCCTATCAGCCCCAGCATTTT.

The V and J genes are TRBV19 and TRBJ2-4; D gene uncertain. Germline assignment: CDR1 LNHDA and CDR2 SQIVND (reference sequence). The length of the CDR3 is 17 residues. Trimming cost V 0 bases and J 0 bases, with 12 bases left between them. In DNA, the CDR3 is TGTGCCAGTAGTATAGAAAAGGGTAAGGGAGCCAAAAACATTCAGTACTTC. Translated: CASSIEKGKGAKNIQYF.

The chain combines TRBV2 with TRBJ1-2, with D hard to call. CDR3 size: 14 residues. Germline V gene lookup returns CDR1 SNHLY and CDR2 FYNNEI. V lost 7 bases, J lost 4 bases, and 16 bases lay in between. The CDR3 DNA follows: TGTGCCAGCACTGCCCGGGATTTCGGCTATGGCTACACCTTC. Its translation: CASTARDFGYGYTF. Looking up the rest from reference TRBV2 and TRBJ1-2 gives the full variable domain: EPEVTQTPSHQVTQMGQEVILRCVPISNHLYFYWYRQILGQKVEFLVSFYNNEISEKSEIFDDQFSVERPDGSNFTLKIRSTKLEDSAMYFCASTARDFGYGYTFGSGTRLTVV.

This clone was detected only once. The gene calls are TRBV6-5 and TRBJ2-1; D possibly corresponds to TRBD1 (6 bases). The CDR3 extends over 14 amino acids. Germline CDR1 is MNHEY and CDR2 is SVGAGI. The germline V and J ends were trimmed by 5 bases and 4 bases, with 12 bases remaining between them. CDR3 sequence reads: CASSRTERYNEQFF. The CDR3 nucleotides are TGTGCCAGCAGTCGGACAGAGAGATACAATGAGCAGTTCTTC.

The rearrangement joins TRBV15 to TRBJ1-2, with no clear D. Trimming stripped 0 bases from V and 6 bases from J, with 8 bases between. The CDR3 length is 13 residues. Looked up from germline, CDR1 is LNHNV and CDR2 is YYDKDF (reference sequence). CDR3 residues: CATSREGVNGYTF. The CDR3, as DNA: TGTGCCACCAGCAGAGAGGGCGTGAATGGCTACACCTTC.

This rearrangement joins TRBV6-4 to TRBJ2-7; unclear D gene. Trimming took off 4 bases at V and 9 bases at J, with 25 bases between the two ends. This CDR3 comprises 16 residues. CDR1 and CDR2 from the germline V gene are MRHNA and SNTAGT. The CDR3 nucleotides read TGTGCCAGCAGTGCCCCGGTCAAGCAGTCCCCTACGAGGCAGTACTTC. It yields the protein CASSAPVKQSPTRQYF.

On this clone itself: Distinct nucleotide sequences in the sample also encode this CDR3. The chain has TRBV5-1 and TRBJ2-7; D gene uncertain. The ends were cut back, 0 bases at V and 4 bases at J, with 8 bases in the middle. This CDR3 comprises 13 residues. Looked up from germline, CDR1 is SGHRS and CDR2 is YFSETQ. CDR3 residues: CASSLEGWYEQYF. Written as DNA, the CDR3 is TGCGCCAGCAGCTTGGAAGGGTGGTACGAGCAGTACTTC.

This chain connects TRBV18 to TRBJ1-5; TRBD1 aligns across 7 bases. The CDR3 totals 15 residues. CDR1 and CDR2 from the germline V gene are KGHSH and LQKENI. With 6 bases clipped from V and 3 bases from J, the junction kept 8 bases outside the gene matches. CDR3 in amino acids: CASSSTGQNNQPQHF. The CDR3 nucleotides read TGTGCCAGCTCGTCCACGGGACAGAACAATCAGCCCCAGCATTTT.

The V call is TRBV29-1, the J call TRBJ1-3; a possible D gene is TRBD1 (6 bases). CDR3 length: 12 amino acids. V was clipped by 7 bases and J by 4 bases, with 11 bases between them. Germline CDR1 reads SQVTM; CDR2 reads ANQGSEA. CDR3 in DNA: TGCAGCGCCCGGGACAACGGAAACACCATATATTTT. Translating gives CSARDNGNTIYF.

The genes are TRBV5-4 and TRBJ2-2, with TRBD2 matching over 10 bases. CDR1 SGHNT and CDR2 YYREEE come from the germline V gene (reference sequence). Trimming cost V 5 bases and J 3 bases; bases outside gene matches: 4. The length of the CDR3 is 15 residues. CDR3 in DNA: TGTGCCAGCAGTTCACTAGCGGGATACACCGGGGAGCTGTTTTTT. Translated: CASSSLAGYTGELFF.

About this clone itself: At the DNA level, this CDR3 is encoded by other sequences in the same sample as well. The rearrangement joins TRBV2 to TRBJ2-7; a possible D gene is TRBD2 (6 bases). CDR1 is SNHLY and CDR2 is FYNNEI in the germline V gene. The CDR3 contains 12 residues. V shed 6 bases and J shed 3 bases, with 9 bases lying between them. This CDR3 is CASREGDYEQYF. CDR3 nucleotides: TGTGCCAGCAGGGAGGGAGACTACGAGCAGTACTTC.

The chain employs TRBV11-2 and TRBJ1-2; TRBD1 might be the D (6 bases). This CDR3 is built from 17 residues. V was trimmed by 1 base and J by 7 bases, leaving 22 bases between them. Germline assignment: CDR1 SGHAT and CDR2 FQNNGV. The CDR3 bases are TGTGCCAGCAGCTTAGCCGGGGGGGGCGGTCCCGGACGTGGCTACACCTTC. This translates into CASSLAGGGGPGRGYTF.

Details on this clone: Other DNA sequences in the sample encode the same CDR3. This chain joins TRBV7-9 and TRBJ2-3, with D unresolved. The V and J ends lost 5 bases and 0 bases respectively, with 3 bases between them. The germline V gene encodes CDR1 SEHNR and CDR2 FQNEAQ (reference sequence). The CDR3 loop spans 12 amino acids. CDR3 amino acids: CASSGSTDTQYF. CDR3 nucleotides: TGTGCCAGCAGCGGCAGCACAGATACGCAGTATTTT.

This clone is a singleton in its sample. CDR3 coding DNA: TGTGCCACGAGCGATTGGACTAGCGGCCACAATGAGCAGTTCTTC. It specifies CATSDWTSGHNEQFF. The gene calls are TRBV19 and TRBJ2-1, with TRBD2 matching over 10 bases. CDR3 size: 15 residues. Germline values: CDR1 LNHDA, CDR2 SQIVND (reference sequence). V was pared by 10 bases and J by 5 bases, with 11 bases of the junction left unmatched. Full variable domain (outside the CDR3, taken from reference TRBV19 and TRBJ2-1): DGGITQSPKYLFRKEGQNVTLSCEQNLNHDAMYWYRQDPGQGLRLIYYSQIVNDFQKGDIAEGYSVSREKKESFPLTVTSAQKNPTAFYLCATSDWTSGHNEQFFGPGTRLTVL.

This clone is a singleton in its sample. CDR3 in amino acids: CSSREGRTDTQYF. The CDR3 DNA sequence: TGCAGCTCCCGGGAGGGGCGCACAGATACGCAGTATTTT. This chain joins TRBV29-1 and TRBJ2-3, with TRBD2 identical over 8 bases. The CDR3 runs 13 residues. Germline assignment: CDR1 SQVTM and CDR2 ANQGSEA. Trimming took 8 bases from V and 1 from J; bases not matched to a gene: 5.

The rearrangement links TRBV30 to TRBJ1-1; D is unclear. The CDR3 runs 14 residues. V shed 5 bases and J shed 0 bases, with 13 bases lying between them. CDR1 is GTSNPN and CDR2 is SVGIG in the germline V gene (reference sequence). The CDR3 coding sequence is TGTGCCTGGTGTCCGGGGTCGATGAACACTGAAGCTTTCTTT. It encodes CAWCPGSMNTEAFF.

This sequence joins TRBV5-1 and TRBJ1-1, with TRBD1 matching 12 bases. V shed 1 base and J 7 bases; nucleotides not matched to a gene: 8. Germline loops: CDR1 SGHRS, CDR2 YFSETQ. This CDR3 has 16 amino acids. This chain's CDR3 is CASSLSGTGGIGEAFF. CDR3 DNA: TGCGCCAGCAGCTTGAGCGGGACAGGGGGCATTGGTGAAGCTTTCTTT.